The TCR beta chain under discussion was sequenced for a study of blood T cells in healthy people across ages. Notes on the study in general: CMV infection status of these donors was not known. A strong correlation was found between TCR beta diversity and the percentage of naive T cells.

With each sample, at least 5 micrograms of total RNA were extracted. Using a J-beta primer mix together with a sample-barcoded 5' primer, a second PCR was run for roughly 6 to 11 cycles. MiXCR, run by TCRdb on the 5' RACE reads, gives a single entry per CDR3 protein. Counted here are 600,000 to 800,000 distinct CDR3 sequences, around 21% occurring once; the ten biggest clones make up 3% to 4.5%. The germline gives CDR1 SGHKS, CDR2 YYEKEE (reference sequence). The CDR3 spans 16 residues. V was shortened by 0 bases and J by 6 bases, with 13 bases between the two germline ends. Comments on this clonotype: Its matching antigen is unknown.

Sequencing was performed on blood. This chain connects TRBV5-5 to TRBJ1-6; the D is unclear. This TCR derives from a man aged 65-85 years in good health. This chain's CDR3 is CASSLVRTPFNSPLHF. CDR3 in DNA: TGTGCCAGCAGCTTGGTCCGGACGCCGTTTAATTCACCCCTCCACTTT.